This TCR beta chain appears in the sequencing data of a study of shared clonotypes between healthy human individuals. Turning to the study itself: Researchers assigned three CD4 naive, three CD4 memory, two CD8 naive and one CD8 memory plate to each donor.

All participating donors were Caucasian adults from Nashville, Tennessee. Replicate sorted-subset PCRs were loaded with around 0.2 ug DNA, about 30,000 T cell genomes. TCRdb's table, derived via immunoSEQ multiplex PCR, lists solely in-frame clones and lacks some. The sample lists around 1.1 million clones; around three quarters were seen once. CDR1 and CDR2 from the germline V gene are SGHTA and FQGTGA. The CDR3 runs 18 residues. Trimming at V came to 5 bases and at J to 4 bases, leaving 12 bases not matched to a gene. The chain uses TRBV7-3 and TRBJ2-1; 12 bases agree with TRBD2. Sample: memory CD4+ T cells from PBMCs. The subset denotes: CD45RA-negative fraction. This receptor was obtained from a man in his late teens or twenties in good health. Some clones in this sample may be carry-over from other donors' samples. The CDR3 reads CASSPPLGLAGGYNEQFF. The CDR3 nucleotides are TGTGCCAGCAGCCCCCCCCTCGGGCTAGCGGGAGGGTACAATGAGCAGTTCTTC.